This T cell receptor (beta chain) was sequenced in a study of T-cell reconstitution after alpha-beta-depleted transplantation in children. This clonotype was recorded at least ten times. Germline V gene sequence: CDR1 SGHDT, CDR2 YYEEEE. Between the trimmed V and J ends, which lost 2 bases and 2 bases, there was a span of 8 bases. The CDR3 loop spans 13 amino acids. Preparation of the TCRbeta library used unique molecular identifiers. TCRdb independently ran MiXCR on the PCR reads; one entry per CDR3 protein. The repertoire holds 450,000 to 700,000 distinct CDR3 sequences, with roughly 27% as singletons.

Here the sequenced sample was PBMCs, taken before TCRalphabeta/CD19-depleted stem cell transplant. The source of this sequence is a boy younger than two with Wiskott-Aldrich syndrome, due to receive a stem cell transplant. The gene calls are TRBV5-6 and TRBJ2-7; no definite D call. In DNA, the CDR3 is TGTGCCAGCAGCTTTAGGGATGCCTACGAGCAGTACTTC. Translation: CASSFRDAYEQYF.